The clone carrying this TCR beta chain appeared a few times. The data belong to a study of low-dose radiotherapy and immunotherapy resistance in tumors. Trimming took 6 bases from V and 7 from J; bases not matched to a gene: 20. CDR3 length equals 17 residues. Germline V lookup: CDR1 SGHNT, CDR2 YYREEE (reference sequence). Time point specified: before trial treatment. As their treatment, donors received nivolumab, ipilimumab, aspirin, low-dose cyclophosphamide and low-dose radiotherapy. Patients who could take part had advanced solid tumors with no tumor-infiltrating lymphocytes. cDNA synthesis used a TRAV/TRBV-specific primer set for both chains. A constant-region primer paired with the V-primer adapter amplified TCRs over about 19 PCR cycles. MiXCR, run by TCRdb on the reads, gives a single entry per CDR3 protein. This repertoire shows 35,000 to 45,000 distinct CDR3 sequences, 30% to 35% found once; its top ten account for about 3.9%.

The receptor's source is a male donor with gallbladder cancer. The material sequenced was PBMCs, taken before treatment. The V and J genes are TRBV5-4 and TRBJ2-3, with 7 bases aligning to TRBD2. The CDR3 DNA is TGTGCCAGCAACGCACTGGGCGGGAGAGGTACCACCAATACGCAGTATTTT. Translation gives CASNALGGRGTTNTQYF.